Sequencing of this T cell receptor (beta chain) was carried out in a study of T-cell memory formation after mild COVID-19. Study in general: The TCR clusters were mostly specific to one donor.

Findings and caveats of the study: Pre-infection memory already had some responding clones, implying cross-reactive memory joined. Clones that got smaller from day 15 to 85 had even CD4/CD8, while clones growing later tipped toward CD4+.

TCRdb independently ran MiXCR on the 5' RACE reads; one entry per CDR3 protein. Of around 80,000 distinct CDR3 sequences in the sample, around 13% were seen once. With respect to this clonotype: What it binds is not known.

Per the germline V gene, CDR1 is MGHRA and CDR2 is YSYEKL. Trimming took 0 bases from V and 0 from J, leaving 6 bases between them. The CDR3 contains 15 residues. The TCR sequence derives from an adult woman who had mild COVID-19 (a few samples of this study predate the infection). Cell type and time point are not known. Sequenced material: PBMCs or a T cell subset sorted from them (not recorded which). The rearrangement links TRBV4-1 to TRBJ1-3; D ambiguous. CDR3 DNA: TGCGCCAGCAGCCAAGATCCCAGCTCTGGAAACACCATATATTTT. Its translation: CASSQDPSSGNTIYF.